This T cell receptor (beta chain) was found in a study of blood T cell repertoires in COVID-19. As for the study in general: Samples of COVID-19 (acute and convalescent) were obtained from the United States, Italy and Spain. PBMCs, B-cell-depleted T cells, or T cells provided the cDNA or gDNA that made up the material.

The CDR3 contains 13 residues. Germline V gives CDR1 SGHNT, CDR2 YYREEE (reference sequence). Under the authors' procedure: The assay estimated nucleated cells by amplifying reference gene primers. Clones were sequenced by immunoSEQ multiplex PCR, and TCRdb holds only the in-frame ones, with some missing. V, J and clone size derive from that table, while D and trimming were established from the DNA sequence. The table has roughly 250,000 clones, about nine tenths seen once; the top ten hold 3.5% to 4.5%. The source of this sequence is a woman between 40 and 50 years old with acute or convalescent COVID-19. The V call is TRBV5-4, the J call TRBJ1-6, with D perhaps matching TRBD1 (6 bases). Input material: peripheral blood. The CDR3 DNA reads as TGTGCATCAGGGCGGGGGGCCAACTCACCCCTCCACTTT. The encoded protein is CASGRGANSPLHF.